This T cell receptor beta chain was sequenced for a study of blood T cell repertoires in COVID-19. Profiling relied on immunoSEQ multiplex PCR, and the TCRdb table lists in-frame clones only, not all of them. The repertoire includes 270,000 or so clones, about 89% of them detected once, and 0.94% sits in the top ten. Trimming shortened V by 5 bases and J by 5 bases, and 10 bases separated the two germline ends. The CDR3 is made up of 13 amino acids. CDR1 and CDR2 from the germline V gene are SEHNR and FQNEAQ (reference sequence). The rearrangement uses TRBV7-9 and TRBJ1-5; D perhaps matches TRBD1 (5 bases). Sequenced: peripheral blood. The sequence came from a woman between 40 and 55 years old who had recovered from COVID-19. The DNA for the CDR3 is TGTGCCAGCAGCGGCAGGGAAGATCAGCCCCAGCATTTT. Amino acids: CASSGREDQPQHF.